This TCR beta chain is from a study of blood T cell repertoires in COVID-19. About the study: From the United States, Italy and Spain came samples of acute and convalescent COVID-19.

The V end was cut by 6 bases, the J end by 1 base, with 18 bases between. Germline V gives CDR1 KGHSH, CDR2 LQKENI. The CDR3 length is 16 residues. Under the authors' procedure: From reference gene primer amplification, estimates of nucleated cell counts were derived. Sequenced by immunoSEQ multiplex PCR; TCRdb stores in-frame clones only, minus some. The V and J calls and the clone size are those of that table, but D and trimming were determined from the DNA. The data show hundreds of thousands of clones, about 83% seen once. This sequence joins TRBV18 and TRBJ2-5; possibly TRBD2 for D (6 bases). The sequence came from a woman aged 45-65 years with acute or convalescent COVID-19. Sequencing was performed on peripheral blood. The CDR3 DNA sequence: TGTGCCAGCTCTCGCGGGACCCCAAACACCCAAGAGACCCAGTACTTC. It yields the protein CASSRGTPNTQETQYF.